Listed below are T cell receptor beta chains from one sample, sequenced in a study of shared clonotypes between healthy human individuals. The assay was immunoSEQ multiplex PCR, and TCRdb's table has in-frame clones only and misses some. This table has over 1.5 million clones, 95% to 99% appearing once. Sequenced material: naive CD4+ T cells sorted from blood. Every receptor here comes from a man aged 25-45 years in good health. Both conserved end residues are part of each CDR3. The order of the fields is clone size, D gene, V gene, J gene, CDR3 DNA, CDR3 protein. The D gene is left open where the match is weak. Size values are once, few and many counts, or a class for expanded clones, and some rows have none.

size: -
D: -
V: TRBV7-2
J: TRBJ1-1
DNA: TGTGCCAGCAGCTTAGGTCCAGGACCTGAAGCTTTCTTT
CDR3: CASSLGPGPEAFF

size: once
D: TRBD1
V: TRBV5-6
J: TRBJ2-7
DNA: TGTGCCAGCGGGGGACAGGGGAGGGACGAGCAGTACTTC
CDR3: CASGGQGRDEQYF

size: -
D: -
V: TRBV4-3
J: TRBJ2-7
DNA: TGCGCCAGCAGCCAAGATCACCGCAGCCAGGGAGGCTACGAGCAGTACTTC
CDR3: CASSQDHRSQGGYEQYF

size: -
D: TRBD1
V: TRBV5-4
J: TRBJ2-1
DNA: TGTGCCAGCAGCAACGGGACAGGGGCCTACAATGAGCAGTTCTTC
CDR3: CASSNGTGAYNEQFF

size: -
D: TRBD2
V: TRBV5-4
J: TRBJ2-7
DNA: TGTGCCAGCAGCGGGGGCCCGCTAGCGGGAGGCAACGAGCAGTACTTC
CDR3: CASSGGPLAGGNEQYF

size: -
D: TRBD2
V: TRBV6-1
J: TRBJ2-7
DNA: TGTGCCAGCAGTGAGGGCGGGAGTAGCAACGAGCAGTACTTC
CDR3: CASSEGGSSNEQYF

size: -
D: -
V: TRBV6-6
J: TRBJ1-1
DNA: TGTGCCAGCAGTTACGAAGGAGGCCCTGGCTCTGAAGCTTTCTTT
CDR3: CASSYEGGPGSEAFF

size: -
D: -
V: TRBV6-5
J: TRBJ2-7
DNA: TGTGCCAGCAGCCGACTATTCCAATCGGGAGAGCAGTACTTC
CDR3: CASSRLFQSGEQYF

size: -
D: TRBD1
V: TRBV15
J: TRBJ2-7
DNA: TGTGCCACCAGCAGAGGCAAACAGGGGGCCTACGAGCAGTACTTC
CDR3: CATSRGKQGAYEQYF

size: -
D: -
V: TRBV27
J: TRBJ2-7
DNA: TGTGCCAGCAGTTTATTTTCGTCCATTCTCCGCGAGCAGTACTTC
CDR3: CASSLFSSILREQYF

size: -
D: -
V: TRBV5-4
J: TRBJ2-5
DNA: TGTGCCAGCAGCTCCGGGGGCAGGACAGAAGAGACCCAGTACTTC
CDR3: CASSSGGRTEETQYF

size: -
D: TRBD2
V: TRBV9
J: TRBJ2-1
DNA: TGTGCCAGCAGCCCCAGGACTAGCGGGAGATCCCTCTACAATGAGCAGTTCTTC
CDR3: CASSPRTSGRSLYNEQFF

size: -
D: TRBD2
V: TRBV4-2
J: TRBJ2-3
DNA: TGTGCCAGCAGCCAGACTAGCGGGCCAGATACGCAGTATTTT
CDR3: CASSQTSGPDTQYF

size: -
D: TRBD2
V: TRBV27
J: TRBJ2-3
DNA: TGTGCCAGCAGTTTTGGGGGGAGGGCGACAGATACGCAGTATTTT
CDR3: CASSFGGRATDTQYF

size: -
D: -
V: TRBV27
J: TRBJ2-7
DNA: -
CDR3: CASSSFRVASGAYF

size: once
D: -
V: TRBV5-1
J: TRBJ2-7
DNA: TGCGCCAGCAGCGGGCACGGCTCCGGGAACTACTACGAGCAGTACTTC
CDR3: CASSGHGSGNYYEQYF

size: -
D: -
V: TRBV9
J: TRBJ2-7
DNA: TGTGCCAGCAGCGCCGCCGGGACAAGGGACTACGAGCAGTACTTC
CDR3: CASSAAGTRDYEQYF

size: -
D: TRBD1
V: TRBV18
J: TRBJ2-3
DNA: TGTGCCAGCTCACCCCGGACAGGGAGCACAGATACGCAGTATTTT
CDR3: CASSPRTGSTDTQYF

size: -
D: TRBD2
V: TRBV5-4
J: TRBJ2-3
DNA: TGTGCCAGCAGCTCGCCCGGGACTAGCGGGAGGGCCCCCGATACGCAGTATTTT
CDR3: CASSSPGTSGRAPDTQYF

size: -
D: TRBD2
V: TRBV19
J: TRBJ2-2
DNA: TGTGCCAGTAGTATAGTGGATCACACTAGCGAAAACTTAGGTGGGGTACCCGGGGAGCTGTTTTTT
CDR3: CASSIVDHTSENLGGVPGELFF

size: -
D: -
V: TRBV18
J: TRBJ1-2
DNA: TGTGCCAGCTCACCAATGGACCACTCGGCTAACTATGGCTACACCTTC
CDR3: CASSPMDHSANYGYTF

size: -
D: -
V: TRBV6-5
J: TRBJ2-7
DNA: TGTGCCAGCTCTGACCCACCATACGAGCAGTACTTC
CDR3: CASSDPPYEQYF

size: -
D: -
V: TRBV5-4
J: TRBJ2-1
DNA: TGTGCCAGCAGCTTGGCCAAACAGAATTACAATGAGCAGTTCTTC
CDR3: CASSLAKQNYNEQFF

size: -
D: -
V: TRBV20-1
J: TRBJ1-2
DNA: TGCAGAGCCCCGGGAAACTATGGCTACACCTTC
CDR3: CRAPGNYGYTF

size: once
D: -
V: TRBV18
J: TRBJ2-1
DNA: TGTGCCAGCTCACCACCCGCAGGACACAATGAGCAGTTCTTC
CDR3: CASSPPAGHNEQFF

size: -
D: TRBD2
V: TRBV19
J: TRBJ2-7
DNA: TGTGCCAGTAGTACTAGCGGGACGAGAACCGAGCAGTACTTC
CDR3: CASSTSGTRTEQYF

size: once
D: -
V: TRBV5-6
J: TRBJ1-2
DNA: TGTGCCAGCAGCCTCCGGGGGGCCCCGGGCTACACCTTC
CDR3: CASSLRGAPGYTF

size: -
D: -
V: TRBV6-5
J: TRBJ1-1
DNA: TGTGCCAGCAGCCCTTTAAGTGGTAGGTCTGAAGTGGTCTTT
CDR3: CASSPLSGRSEVVF

size: -
D: -
V: TRBV7-2
J: TRBJ2-1
DNA: TGTGCCAGCAGCTTAGAGTCTACATACAATGAGCAGTTCTTC
CDR3: CASSLESTYNEQFF

size: -
D: -
V: TRBV6-1
J: TRBJ2-7
DNA: TGTGCCAGCAGGGAAGCCCGGGACACCCACTACGAGCAGTACTTC
CDR3: CASREARDTHYEQYF

size: -
D: TRBD1
V: TRBV7-6
J: TRBJ2-7
DNA: TGTGCCAGCAGCATTCAGGGGGCTGGGGAGCAGTACTTC
CDR3: CASSIQGAGEQYF

size: -
D: -
V: TRBV7-8
J: TRBJ2-6
DNA: TGTGCCAGCAGCCCCAGGCGAGGGGCCAACGTCCTGACTTTC
CDR3: CASSPRRGANVLTF

size: -
D: TRBD2
V: TRBV7-6
J: TRBJ2-5
DNA: TGTGCCAGCAGCGGGGGGGGGACCCAGTACTTC
CDR3: CASSGGGTQYF

size: -
D: -
V: TRBV6-5
J: TRBJ1-2
DNA: TGTGCCAGCAGTTCCGGGACACTCTATGGCTACACCTTC
CDR3: CASSSGTLYGYTF

size: -
D: TRBD2
V: TRBV29-1
J: TRBJ2-1
DNA: TGCAGCTCGGGACTAGCGGGGAACAATGAGCAGTTCTTC
CDR3: CSSGLAGNNEQFF

size: once
D: TRBD2
V: TRBV5-6
J: TRBJ2-4
DNA: TGTGCCAGCAGCCCGGGAGGCGGGAGTCCCAAAAACATTCAGTACTTC
CDR3: CASSPGGGSPKNIQYF

size: -
D: -
V: TRBV9
J: TRBJ2-3
DNA: TGTGCCAGCAGCCTACGGGCGCTATCTGGGGGCACAGATACGCAGTATTTT
CDR3: CASSLRALSGGTDTQYF